The sequence of this T cell receptor beta chain was determined in a study of blood T cells in healthy people across ages. The overall study: There was about one barcoded beta molecule captured by template switching per two T cells.

Next came a second PCR, run for about 6 to 12 cycles, which used a sample-barcoded 5' primer along with a J-beta primer mix. One entry per CDR3 protein results from TCRdb running MiXCR on the 5' RACE reads. In the table there are about 1,400,000 distinct CDR3 sequences, 45% to 70% of which are singletons. Concerning this clonotype: The antigen is not known.

The CDR3 has 13 amino acids. V lost 4 bases to trimming and J lost 4 bases, with 11 bases between them. The germline V gene has CDR1 MNHNY and CDR2 SVGAGI (reference sequence). Overall study findings and caveats: The lack of PBMC sorting stopped any conclusive naive versus antigen-experienced comparison. Naive CD4+ cell counts and diversity both ran higher in long-lived than in aged donors.

The rearrangement uses TRBV6-6 and TRBJ2-7; a weak D match, TRBD2 (5 bases). Sequencing was performed on blood. The sequence derives from a man aged 18 to 30 in good health. The CDR3 nucleotides read TGTGCCAGCAGTTCCCTGAGGGATTACGAGCAGTACTTC. Translation gives CASSSLRDYEQYF.